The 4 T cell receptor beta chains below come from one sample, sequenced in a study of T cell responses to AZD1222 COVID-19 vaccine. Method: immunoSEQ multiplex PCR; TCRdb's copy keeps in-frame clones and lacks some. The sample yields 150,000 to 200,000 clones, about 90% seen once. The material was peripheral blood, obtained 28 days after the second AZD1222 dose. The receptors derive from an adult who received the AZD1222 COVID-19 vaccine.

CDR3 nucleotide sequence: TGTGCCAGCCCAACCGGGACAGGGGGCCACTCTGGAAACACCATATATTTT. Its protein product is CASPTGTGGHSGNTIYF. This rearrangement joins TRBV6-4 to TRBJ1-3; TRBD1 matches 12 bases. The junction had 8 bases not matched to a gene; V was cut back by 8 bases and J by 0 bases. The germline V gene encodes CDR1 MRHNA and CDR2 SNTAGT. The length of the CDR3 is 17 residues.

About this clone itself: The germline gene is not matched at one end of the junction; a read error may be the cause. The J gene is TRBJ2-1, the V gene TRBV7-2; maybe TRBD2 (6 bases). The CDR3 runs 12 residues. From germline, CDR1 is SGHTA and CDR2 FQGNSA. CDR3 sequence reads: CASSADYSEQFF. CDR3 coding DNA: TGTGCCAGCAGCGCGGACTACAGTGAGCAGTTCTTC.

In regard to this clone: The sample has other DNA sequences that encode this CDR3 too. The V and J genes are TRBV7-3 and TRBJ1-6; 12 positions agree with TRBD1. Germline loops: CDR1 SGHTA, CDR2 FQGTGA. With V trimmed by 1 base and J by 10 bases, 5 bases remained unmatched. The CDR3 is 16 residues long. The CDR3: CASSLMGQGAGSPLHF. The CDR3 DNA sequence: TGTGCCAGCAGCTTAATGGGACAGGGGGCCGGATCACCCCTCCACTTT.

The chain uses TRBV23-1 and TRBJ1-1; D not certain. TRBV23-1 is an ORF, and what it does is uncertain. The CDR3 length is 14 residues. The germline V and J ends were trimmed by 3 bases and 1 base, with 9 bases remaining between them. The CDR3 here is CASSQVTENTEAFF. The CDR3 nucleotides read TGCGCCAGCAGTCAGGTAACAGAGAACACTGAAGCTTTCTTT.